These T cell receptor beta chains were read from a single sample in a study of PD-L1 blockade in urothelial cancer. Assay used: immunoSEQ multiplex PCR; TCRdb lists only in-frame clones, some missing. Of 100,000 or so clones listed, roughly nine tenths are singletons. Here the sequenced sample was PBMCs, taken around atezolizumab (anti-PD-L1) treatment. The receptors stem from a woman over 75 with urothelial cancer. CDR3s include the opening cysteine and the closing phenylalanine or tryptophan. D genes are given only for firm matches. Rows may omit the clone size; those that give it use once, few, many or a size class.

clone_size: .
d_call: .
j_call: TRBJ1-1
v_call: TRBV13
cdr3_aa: CASSPRGLTEAFF
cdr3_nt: TGTGCCAGCAGCCCCCGGGGACTCACTGAAGCTTTCTTT

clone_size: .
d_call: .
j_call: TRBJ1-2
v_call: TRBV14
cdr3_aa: CASSQEAQAERRTF
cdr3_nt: TGTGCCAGCAGCCAAGAGGCGCAGGCCGAAAGGCGCACCTTC

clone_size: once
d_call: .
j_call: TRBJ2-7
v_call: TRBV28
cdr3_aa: CASSFGREYYEQYF
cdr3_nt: TGTGCCAGCAGTTTTGGGCGGGAATACTACGAGCAGTACTTC

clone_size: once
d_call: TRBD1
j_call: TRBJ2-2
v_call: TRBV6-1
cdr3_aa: CASSDWGTGIPGELFF
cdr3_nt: TGTGCCAGCAGTGATTGGGGGACAGGGATTCCCGGGGAGCTGTTTTTT

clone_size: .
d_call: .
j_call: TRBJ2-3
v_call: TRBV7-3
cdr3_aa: CASGVGGARTDTQYF
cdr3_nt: TGTGCCAGCGGTGTTGGGGGCGCGAGAACAGATACGCAGTATTTT

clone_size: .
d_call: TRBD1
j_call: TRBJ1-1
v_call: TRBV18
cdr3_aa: CASATQQGANTEAFF
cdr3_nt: TGTGCCAGCGCGACGCAACAGGGGGCGAACACTGAAGCTTTCTTT

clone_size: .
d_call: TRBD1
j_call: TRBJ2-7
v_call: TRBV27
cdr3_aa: CASRSLTGTGVYEQYF
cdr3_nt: TGTGCCAGCAGGTCGCTGACCGGGACAGGGGTCTACGAGCAGTACTTC

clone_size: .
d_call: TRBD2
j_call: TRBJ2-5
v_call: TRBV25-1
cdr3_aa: CASSDLRTSWETQYF
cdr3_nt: TGTGCCAGCAGTGACCTCCGGACTAGCTGGGAGACCCAGTACTTC

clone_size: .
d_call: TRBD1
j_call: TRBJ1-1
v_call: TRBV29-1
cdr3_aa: CSVGPGGGMDAFF
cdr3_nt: TGCAGCGTTGGGCCGGGAGGGGGCATGGATGCTTTCTTT

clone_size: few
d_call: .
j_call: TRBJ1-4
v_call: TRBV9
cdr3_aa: CASSALPGLINEKLFF
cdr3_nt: TGTGCCAGCAGCGCCTTACCGGGACTGATTAATGAAAAACTGTTTTTT

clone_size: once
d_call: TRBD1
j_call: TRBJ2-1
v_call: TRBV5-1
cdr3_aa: CASRPGDREISYNEQFF
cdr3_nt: TGCGCCAGCAGGCCTGGGGACAGGGAAATTTCCTACAATGAGCAGTTCTTC